This T cell receptor (beta chain) appears in the sequencing data of a study of tumor and adjacent non-tumor tissue in lung cancer (dated by TCRdb to the late 2010s). For the study in its entirety: Of the cohort, eleven to twelve patients had adenocarcinoma, 2 had squamous cell carcinoma and 1 had small cell lung cancer. The 15 enrolled patients, of whom approximately 10 were men and 5 were women, were aged about 30 to 80 years and were diagnosed with TNM stage I to III disease. Sequencing generated a total of around 120 million productive TCRbeta reads, averaging around 4.2 million reads per sample. Using bulk TCRbeta repertoires from over 14 lung cancer patients, the study set lung tumor tissue side by side with matched distant non-tumor lung tissue. For each patient, one tumor sample and one normal lung sample were taken, giving about 31 paired specimens that underwent TCRbeta CDR3 sequencing.

Study-wide conclusions, independent of this receptor: Because peripheral blood was not sequenced, the blood TCRbeta repertoires of the lung cancer patients in the study went unexamined. Tumor tissue showed significantly higher TCR diversity (inverse Simpson) than normal lung tissue, at roughly 390 vs 170 (P = 0.0075, Mann-Whitney U test). A significantly larger cumulative share of the repertoire was made up by the top 100 clones in normal lung than in tumor tissue. Significantly higher TCR diversity was found in younger patients, and higher tumor TCR diversity was associated with shorter overall and disease-free survival. The methods do not name the sequencing platform or mention unique molecular identifiers. With only about 16 patients in the cohort, the authors noted that larger samples and more detailed clinical data are needed.

The method behind the library was multiplex PCR. TCRdb names Illumina HiSeq 2500 as the instrument used. TCRbeta libraries were built by three rounds of nested PCR using primers (Table S4), following protocols modified from ARM-PCR. Before sequencing, PCR products of 200-500 bp were excised from the gel and purified with the QIAquick gel extraction kit. The authors' pipeline ran thus. Trimmomatic was used to clean the reads, FLASH merged the cleaned reads into complete CDR3 sequences, and MiTCR assigned the sequences to V(D)J germline segments. VDJtools was used to compute clonal diversity as the inverse Simpson's index. Productive reads were defined as in-frame sequences without a premature stop codon. TCRdb itself trimmed the public reads at Q25 with fastp, ran MiXCR and retained productive beta chains. Every distinct CDR3 protein forms one entry, paired with its most common genes and DNA. TCRdb's processing, not the study's, gives the V and J calls here. Here the sample has approximately 77,000 distinct CDR3 sequences; roughly 80% occur a single time. The top ten hold about 51% of the sample.

Notes on this clonotype: The target of this receptor is not known. Sequence at one end of the junction differs from germline and may be a read error.

RNA was extracted from bulk unsorted tissue and checked for quality with a NanoDrop ND-1000 and an Agilent 2100. Distant non-tumor tissue taken more than 3 cm from the tumor edge was used as the normal lung sample. The donors were newly diagnosed lung cancer patients admitted for thoracic surgery in China from August to November 2014 who had not received prior chemotherapy. Patients who had received previous radiotherapy or chemotherapy, or who had another concurrent cancer, were excluded from the study. Surgical tissue pieces of about 1-2.1 cm3 were preserved in RNAlater solution and were kept at -80 degrees C until use. The CDR3 covers 13 residues, taking in both the cysteine and the phenylalanine. This entry keeps only the CDR3 DNA: 39 bases, framed from base 1. CDR1 and CDR2 are drawn from the germline V gene: SGHAT, FQNNGV.

The receptor comes from a man aged 60 to 75 with non-small cell lung cancer. This chain joins TRBV11-2 to TRBJ2-2, and perhaps TRBD2 as D gene, on 6 matching bases. The sequenced material came from distant non-tumor lung tissue. The CDR3 amino acid sequence is: CASSNTWVGGLFF. The DNA reads TGTGCCAGCAGCAATACCTGGGTCGGGGGGCTGTTTTTT.